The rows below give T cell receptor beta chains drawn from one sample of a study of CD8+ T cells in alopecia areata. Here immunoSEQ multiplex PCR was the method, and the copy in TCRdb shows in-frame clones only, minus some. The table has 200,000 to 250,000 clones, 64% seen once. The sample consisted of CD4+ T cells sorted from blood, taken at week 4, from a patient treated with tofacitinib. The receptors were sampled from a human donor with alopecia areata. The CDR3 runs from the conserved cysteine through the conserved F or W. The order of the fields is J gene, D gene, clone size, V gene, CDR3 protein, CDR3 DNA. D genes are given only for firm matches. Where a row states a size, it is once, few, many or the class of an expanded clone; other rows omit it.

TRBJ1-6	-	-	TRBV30	CAWSVPPSPLHF	TGTGCCTGGAGTGTACCCCCTTCACCCCTCCACTTT
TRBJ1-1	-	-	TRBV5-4	CASSSRRSERDTEAFF	TGTGCCAGCAGCTCCCGGCGGTCGGAGAGAGACACTGAAGCTTTCTTT
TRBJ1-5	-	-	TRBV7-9	CASSLRGDQPQHF	TGTGCCAGCAGCTTAAGGGGGGATCAGCCCCAGCATTTT
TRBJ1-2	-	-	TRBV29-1	CSVVSARGNGYTF	TGCAGCGTTGTCTCCGCCAGGGGAAATGGCTACACCTTC
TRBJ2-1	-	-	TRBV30	CAWSLFDEQFF	TGTGCCTGGAGTTTATTCGATGAGCAGTTCTTC
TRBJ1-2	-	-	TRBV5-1	CASSLATDSHYGYTF	TGCGCCAGCAGCTTGGCCACGGACAGCCACTATGGCTACACCTTC
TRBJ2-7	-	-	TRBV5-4	CASRGTTASEQYF	TGTGCCAGCAGGGGAACTACAGCGAGTGAGCAGTACTTC
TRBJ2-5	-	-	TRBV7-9	CASSLRTTQETQYF	TGTGCCAGCAGCTTAAGGACTACCCAAGAGACCCAGTACTTC
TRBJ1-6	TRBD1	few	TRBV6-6	CASSPRQGAYNSPLHF	TGTGCCAGCAGCCCCCGACAGGGGGCGTATAATTCACCCCTCCACTTT
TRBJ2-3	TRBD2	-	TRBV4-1	CASSQDPTSVGQYF	TGCGCCAGCAGCCAAGATCCGACTAGCGTCGGGCAGTATTTT
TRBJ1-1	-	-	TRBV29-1	CSGSRDTNTEAFF	TGCAGCGGATCCCGGGACACGAACACTGAAGCTTTCTTT
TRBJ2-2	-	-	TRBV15	CATSRDLSFTGELFF	TGTGCCACCAGCAGAGATCTTTCTTTCACCGGGGAGCTGTTTTTT
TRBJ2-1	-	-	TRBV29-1	CSVEATSNEQFF	TGCAGCGTTGAAGCAACTAGCAATGAGCAGTTCTTC
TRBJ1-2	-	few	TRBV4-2	CASSQDPQGPTYGYTF	TGTGCCAGCAGCCAAGATCCCCAGGGTCCAACCTATGGCTACACCTTC
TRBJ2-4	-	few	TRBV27	CASSYRDGENIQYF	TGTGCCAGCAGTTACCGGGACGGGGAAAACATTCAGTACTTC
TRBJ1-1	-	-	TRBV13	CASSSDRLTEAFF	TGTGCCAGCAGTTCGGACAGACTCACTGAAGCTTTCTTT
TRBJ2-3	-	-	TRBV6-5	CASSLTATSTDTQYF	TGTGCCAGCAGTTTAACTGCGACTAGCACAGATACGCAGTATTTT
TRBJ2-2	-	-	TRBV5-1	CASSLNGQSTGELFF	TGCGCCAGCAGCTTGAATGGGCAAAGCACCGGGGAGCTGTTTTTT
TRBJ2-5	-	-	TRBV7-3	CASSSQGWETQYF	TGTGCCAGCAGCTCTCAGGGCTGGGAGACCCAGTACTTC
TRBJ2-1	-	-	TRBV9	CASSVGTMANNEQFF	TGTGCCAGCAGCGTAGGGACTATGGCGAACAATGAGCAGTTCTTC
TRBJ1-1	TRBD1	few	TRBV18	CASSPLLGQGNEAFF	TGTGCCAGCTCACCCCTATTGGGACAGGGGAATGAAGCTTTCTTT
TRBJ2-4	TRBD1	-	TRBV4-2	CASSQWTGENIQYF	TGTGCCAGCAGCCAATGGACAGGGGAAAACATTCAGTACTTC
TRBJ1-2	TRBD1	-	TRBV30	CAWSFMTGWGYGYTF	TGTGCCTGGAGTTTTATGACAGGGTGGGGCTATGGCTACACCTTC
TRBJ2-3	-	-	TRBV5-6	CASSLGYTDTQYF	TGTGCCAGCAGCTTGGGGTACACAGATACGCAGTATTTT
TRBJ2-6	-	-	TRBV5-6	CASSLYWAGANVLTF	TGTGCCAGCAGCTTGTACTGGGCTGGGGCCAACGTCCTGACTTTC
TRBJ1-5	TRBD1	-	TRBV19	CASRKQGPSNQPQHF	TGTGCCAGTAGGAAACAGGGGCCCTCCAATCAGCCCCAGCATTTT
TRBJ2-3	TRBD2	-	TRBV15	CATSRGTSSTDTQYF	TGTGCCACCAGCAGGGGGACTAGCTCCACAGATACGCAGTATTTT
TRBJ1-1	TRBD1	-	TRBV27	CASSLSKTGLTEAFF	TGTGCCAGCAGTTTATCGAAGACAGGGTTGACTGAAGCTTTCTTT
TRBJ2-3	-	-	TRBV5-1	CASSLSGQQADTQYF	TGCGCCAGCAGCTTGTCGGGGCAACAGGCAGATACGCAGTATTTT
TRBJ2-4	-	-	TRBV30	CAWSPPGDRNIQYF	TGTGCCTGGAGTCCCCCCGGGGACCGGAACATTCAGTACTTC
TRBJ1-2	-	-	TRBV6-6	CASNPNGRYGYTF	TGTGCCAGCAACCCAAACGGGCGATATGGCTACACCTTC